This entry describes one T cell receptor beta chain. Its antigen is not known. Each cell subset's genomic DNA was divided evenly among several immunoSEQ plates. Sequenced by immunoSEQ multiplex PCR; TCRdb stores in-frame clones only, minus some. The sample consists of about 2.5 million clones, 85% to 95% of them appearing once. These data come from a study of shared clonotypes between healthy human individuals. Study findings and constraints: Represented diversity (both genetic and exposure-history) was limited by the small number of donors.

The clonotype comes from a young man in good health. Some clones in this sample may be carry-over from other donors' samples. What was sequenced was naive CD4+ T cells from PBMCs. This sample's subset: CD45RA+ positively selected.

The CDR3 bases are TGTGCCAGCGCACCTGGACAGGGGAATCAGCCCCAGCATTTT. Translation gives CASAPGQGNQPQHF. The V gene is TRBV28, the J gene TRBJ1-5; 9 bases map to TRBD1. Germline V gene data show CDR1 as MDHEN and CDR2 as SYDVKM. Germline trimming cut 8 bases from V and 4 bases from J; bases unmatched to any gene: 6. The CDR3 runs to 14 residues.